This is a list of T cell receptor beta chains from one sample in a study of neoadjuvant nivolumab and ipilimumab in lung cancer. The data were produced by immunoSEQ multiplex PCR, yet TCRdb's version contains in-frame clones alone and is incomplete. The data contain about 18,000 clones, almost 80% of them singletons. The source material was tumor tissue, sampled after neoadjuvant nivolumab, alone or with ipilimumab, at or shortly before surgery. The receptors were sampled from an adult with non-small cell lung cancer. Each CDR3 is given with its conserved first and last residue. Each record gives: CDR3 length, J gene, clone size, V gene, D gene, CDR3 DNA, CDR3 protein. The D gene is left open where the match is weak. The size of a clone is reported for some rows only, either as once, few or many, or as a class for expanded clones.

length: 15; J: TRBJ2-1; size: NA; V: TRBV4-3; D: TRBD1; DNA: TGCGCCAGCAGCCAAGATGGACAGGCCTACAATGAGCAGTTCTTC; CDR3: CASSQDGQAYNEQFF
length: 13; J: TRBJ1-2; size: NA; V: TRBV12-5; D: TRBD1; DNA: TGTGCTAGTGGTTCCAGGACAGGGAGCGGCTACACCTTC; CDR3: CASGSRTGSGYTF
length: 15; J: TRBJ2-5; size: few; V: TRBV28; D: TRBD1; DNA: TGTGCCAGCACCGTCCCGGGACAGGGGACCGAGACCCAGTACTTC; CDR3: CASTVPGQGTETQYF
length: 14; J: TRBJ1-2; size: NA; V: TRBV5-1; D: TRBD1; DNA: TGCGCCAGCAGCCCAGGACAGGGCCCCTATGGCTACACCTTC; CDR3: CASSPGQGPYGYTF
length: 13; J: TRBJ1-1; size: NA; V: TRBV19; D: NA; DNA: TGTGCCAGTAGTTATAGGGAGGGCACTGAAGCTTTCTTT; CDR3: CASSYREGTEAFF
length: 13; J: TRBJ2-2; size: NA; V: TRBV7-3; D: NA; DNA: TGTGCCAGCAGCTCGAAGAACACCGGGGAGCTGTTTTTT; CDR3: CASSSKNTGELFF
length: 16; J: TRBJ2-1; size: NA; V: TRBV5-4; D: TRBD2; DNA: TGTGCCAGCAGCGGGCAGGAAGCGGGATCCTACAATGAGCAGTTCTTC; CDR3: CASSGQEAGSYNEQFF
length: 15; J: TRBJ2-7; size: NA; V: TRBV10-2; D: TRBD1; DNA: TGCGCCAGCAGTGCGAGGGACAGGGGATACTACGAGCAGTACTTC; CDR3: CASSARDRGYYEQYF
length: 14; J: TRBJ2-7; size: NA; V: TRBV7-1; D: NA; DNA: TGTGCCAGCAGCTTAGCGGATGGGCCTACCGAGCAGTACTTC; CDR3: CASSLADGPTEQYF
length: 17; J: TRBJ2-6; size: NA; V: TRBV4-3; D: TRBD1; DNA: TGCGCCAGCAGCCAACGTACAGGGGGCGCTGGGGCCAACGTCCTGACTTTC; CDR3: CASSQRTGGAGANVLTF
length: 17; J: TRBJ2-3; size: NA; V: TRBV18; D: TRBD2; DNA: TGTGCCAGCTCACCGGGACTAGCGGGGGGGCGGCCAGATACGCAGTATTTT; CDR3: CASSPGLAGGRPDTQYF
length: 15; J: TRBJ2-2; size: NA; V: TRBV18; D: NA; DNA: TGTGCCAGCTCACCACCGTCAGGAGGCACCGGGGAGCTGTTTTTT; CDR3: CASSPPSGGTGELFF
length: 14; J: TRBJ1-2; size: NA; V: TRBV6-5; D: TRBD1; DNA: TGTGCCAGCAGTTACCGAGGGACAGCCTATGGCTACACCTTC; CDR3: CASSYRGTAYGYTF
length: 12; J: TRBJ1-1; size: NA; V: TRBV6-5; D: NA; DNA: TGTGCCAGCCGCGGGGGGCGTACTGAAGCTTTCTTT; CDR3: CASRGGRTEAFF
length: 15; J: TRBJ1-1; size: NA; V: TRBV14; D: NA; DNA: TGTGCCAGCAGCCAATTGGGGCTCCGCAACACTGAAGCTTTCTTT; CDR3: CASSQLGLRNTEAFF
length: 13; J: TRBJ2-1; size: NA; V: TRBV9; D: NA; DNA: TGTGCCAGCAGCGAATACAGGGATACGGAGCAGTTCTTC; CDR3: CASSEYRDTEQFF
length: 15; J: TRBJ1-6; size: NA; V: TRBV28; D: TRBD1; DNA: TGTGCCAGCAGACCCAGGGACAGGGGAAATTCACCCCTCCACTTT; CDR3: CASRPRDRGNSPLHF
length: 19; J: TRBJ1-6; size: NA; V: TRBV7-2; D: NA; DNA: TGTGCCAGCAGCATAGGGGTTGGGAGGGGACATCGACGGGATTCACCCCTCCACTTT; CDR3: CASSIGVGRGHRRDSPLHF
length: 15; J: TRBJ2-5; size: few; V: TRBV11-2; D: NA; DNA: TGTGCCAGCAGTCATAGCAGGGGTCTCCCAGAGACCCAGTACTTC; CDR3: CASSHSRGLPETQYF
length: 14; J: TRBJ2-3; size: NA; V: TRBV6-5; D: NA; DNA: TGTGCCAGCAGATGGGGGGCTGGCACAGATACGCAGTATTTT; CDR3: CASRWGAGTDTQYF
length: 13; J: TRBJ2-7; size: few; V: TRBV5-1; D: NA; DNA: TGCGCCAGCAGCTTAGGTCTCGGCTACGAGCAGTACTTC; CDR3: CASSLGLGYEQYF
length: 15; J: TRBJ1-5; size: NA; V: TRBV6-5; D: TRBD1; DNA: TGTGCCAGCAGTTACTCAGGACAGGTCAATCAGCCCCAGCATTTT; CDR3: CASSYSGQVNQPQHF
length: 15; J: TRBJ1-5; size: NA; V: TRBV5-1; D: NA; DNA: TGCGCCAGCAGCTTGGACGGGACGGTCAATCAGCCCCAGCATTTT; CDR3: CASSLDGTVNQPQHF
length: 13; J: TRBJ2-3; size: NA; V: TRBV18; D: NA; DNA: TGTGCCAGCTCATTGGGCCCCACAGATACGCAGTATTTT; CDR3: CASSLGPTDTQYF
length: 18; J: TRBJ1-5; size: NA; V: TRBV7-2; D: NA; DNA: TGTGCCAGCAGCTTAGCGCCGATTAGTGCTTATAGCAATCAGCCCCAGCATTTT; CDR3: CASSLAPISAYSNQPQHF
length: 13; J: TRBJ1-6; size: medium-sized; V: TRBV6-4; D: NA; DNA: TGTGCCAGCAGTGACGGTGTGAATTCACCCCTCCACTTT; CDR3: CASSDGVNSPLHF
length: 16; J: TRBJ2-7; size: NA; V: TRBV5-1; D: TRBD2; DNA: TGCGCCAGCAGCTTGGGGGTTGCGGGGGGGTACTCCGAGCAGTACTTC; CDR3: CASSLGVAGGYSEQYF
length: 13; J: TRBJ1-1; size: NA; V: TRBV19; D: NA; DNA: TGTGCCAGTAGTATAGGCGCAGGAGGTGAAGCTTTCTTT; CDR3: CASSIGAGGEAFF
length: 15; J: TRBJ1-2; size: NA; V: TRBV4-1; D: TRBD1; DNA: TGCGCCAGCAGCCGGGGACAGTCGGGTTTCTATGGCTACACCTTC; CDR3: CASSRGQSGFYGYTF
length: 13; J: TRBJ1-1; size: NA; V: TRBV7-2; D: NA; DNA: TGTGCCAGCAGCCGTCAGATTAACACTGAAGCTTTCTTT; CDR3: CASSRQINTEAFF
length: 15; J: TRBJ2-3; size: few; V: TRBV7-2; D: TRBD2; DNA: TGTGCCAGCAGCGGTCCAGCGGGGGGCACAGATACGCAGTATTTT; CDR3: CASSGPAGGTDTQYF
length: 16; J: TRBJ1-6; size: NA; V: TRBV7-2; D: NA; DNA: TGTGCCAGCAGGGGGACTGCGACCTCCTATAATTCACCCCTCCACTTT; CDR3: CASRGTATSYNSPLHF
length: 13; J: TRBJ1-5; size: NA; V: TRBV30; D: TRBD1; DNA: TGTGCCTGGAGTGTAGACAGGGGGCAGCCCCAGCATTTT; CDR3: CAWSVDRGQPQHF